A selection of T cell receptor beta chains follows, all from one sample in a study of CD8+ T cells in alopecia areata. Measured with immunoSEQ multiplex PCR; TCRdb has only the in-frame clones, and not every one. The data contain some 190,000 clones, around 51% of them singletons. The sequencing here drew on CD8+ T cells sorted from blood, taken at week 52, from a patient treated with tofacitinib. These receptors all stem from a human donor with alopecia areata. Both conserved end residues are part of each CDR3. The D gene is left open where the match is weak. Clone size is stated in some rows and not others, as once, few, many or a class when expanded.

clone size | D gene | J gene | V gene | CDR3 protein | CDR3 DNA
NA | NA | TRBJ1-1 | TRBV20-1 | CSAREYAFAFF | TGCAGTGCTAGGGAGTATGCGTTTGCTTTCTTT
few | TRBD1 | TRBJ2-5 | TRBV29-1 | CSATGDGETQYF | TGCAGCGCGACAGGGGATGGAGAGACCCAGTACTTC
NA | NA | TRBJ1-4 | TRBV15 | CATSRVGDYEKLFF | TGTGCCACCAGCAGAGTGGGGGACTATGAAAAACTGTTTTTT
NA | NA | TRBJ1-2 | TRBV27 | CASSSIGGDFIYGYTF | TGTGCCAGCAGTTCGATTGGTGGGGATTTCATCTATGGCTACACCTTC
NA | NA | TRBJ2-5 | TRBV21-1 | CASGGFQETQYF | TGTGCCAGCGGTGGGTTCCAAGAGACCCAGTACTTC
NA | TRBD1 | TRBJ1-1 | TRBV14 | CASSPGDRGQTEAFF | TGTGCCAGCAGCCCAGGAGACAGGGGGCAAACTGAAGCTTTCTTT
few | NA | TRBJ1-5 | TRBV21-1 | CDSPSNQPQHF | TGTGATTCTCCCAGCAATCAGCCCCAGCATTTT
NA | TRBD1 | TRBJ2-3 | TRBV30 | CAWSGRDRGTDTQYF | TGTGCCTGGAGTGGCCGGGACAGGGGCACAGATACGCAGTATTTT
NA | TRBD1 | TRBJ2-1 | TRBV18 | CAGTGTLGDEQFF | TGTGCCGGGACAGGGACCTTGGGGGATGAGCAGTTCTTC
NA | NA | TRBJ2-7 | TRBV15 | CATSRGGGALEQYF | TGTGCCACCAGCAGAGGTGGAGGGGCCCTCGAGCAGTACTTC
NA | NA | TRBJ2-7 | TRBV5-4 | CASSALDPIYEQYF | TGTGCCAGCAGCGCTTTGGATCCGATCTACGAGCAGTACTTC
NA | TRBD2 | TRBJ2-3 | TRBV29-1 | CSVVWGGSRYF | TGCAGCGTTGTGTGGGGGGGTTCGCGGTATTTT
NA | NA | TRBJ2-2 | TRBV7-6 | CASSSEGVNTGELFF | TGTGCCAGCAGCTCAGAGGGCGTTAACACCGGGGAGCTGTTTTTT
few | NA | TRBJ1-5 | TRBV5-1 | CASRDDAGQPQHF | TGCGCCAGCAGGGACGACGCGGGTCAGCCCCAGCATTTT
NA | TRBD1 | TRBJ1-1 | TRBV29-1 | CSVRQGTTEAFF | TGCAGCGTCAGACAGGGGACGACTGAAGCTTTCTTT
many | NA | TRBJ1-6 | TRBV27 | CASSLYRDNSPLHF | TGTGCCAGCAGTTTGTACAGGGATAATTCACCCCTCCACTTT
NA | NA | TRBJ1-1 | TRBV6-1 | CASRGIREAFF | TGTGCCAGCAGAGGGATTCGTGAAGCTTTCTTT
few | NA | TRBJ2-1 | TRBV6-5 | CASSYSEWSEQFF | TGTGCCAGCAGTTACTCGGAATGGAGTGAGCAGTTCTTC
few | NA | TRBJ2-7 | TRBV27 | CASGLYEQYF | TGTGCCAGCGGACTCTACGAGCAGTACTTC
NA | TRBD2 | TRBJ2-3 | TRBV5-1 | CASSLAGATDTQYF | TGCGCCAGCAGCTTAGCGGGGGCTACAGATACGCAGTATTTT
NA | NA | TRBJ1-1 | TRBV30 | CAWQSYRVGTEAFF | TGTGCCTGGCAATCTTACAGGGTCGGCACTGAAGCTTTCTTT
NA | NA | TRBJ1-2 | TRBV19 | CASISLVGNGYTF | TGTGCCAGTATCTCCCTGGTAGGGAATGGCTACACCTTC
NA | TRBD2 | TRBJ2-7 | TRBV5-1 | CASSEGLARSSYEQYF | TGCGCCAGCAGCGAGGGACTAGCGAGGAGCTCCTACGAGCAGTACTTC
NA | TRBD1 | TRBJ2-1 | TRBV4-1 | CASSRLRQGSSYNEQFF | TGCGCCAGCAGCCGATTACGACAGGGTTCTTCCTACAATGAGCAGTTCTTC
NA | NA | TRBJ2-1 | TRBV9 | CASSVRTDYNEQFF | TGTGCCAGCAGCGTCCGGACGGACTACAATGAGCAGTTCTTC
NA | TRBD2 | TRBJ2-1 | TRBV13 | CASSILAGIYNEQFF | TGTGCCAGCAGCATACTAGCGGGGATATACAATGAGCAGTTCTTC
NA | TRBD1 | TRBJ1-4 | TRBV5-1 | CASSLAGRGDEKLFF | TGCGCCAGCAGCTTGGCGGGCAGGGGGGATGAAAAACTGTTTTTT
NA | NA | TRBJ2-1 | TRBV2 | CASSETADQTYNEQFF | TGTGCCAGCAGTGAAACAGCAGATCAAACGTACAATGAGCAGTTCTTC
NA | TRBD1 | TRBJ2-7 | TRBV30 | CAWSPRDRVSYEQYF | TGTGCCTGGAGTCCCCGGGACAGGGTCTCCTACGAGCAGTACTTC
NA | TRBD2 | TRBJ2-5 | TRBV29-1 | CSVDGLAGRETQYF | TGCAGCGTTGACGGGCTAGCGGGGCGAGAGACCCAGTACTTC
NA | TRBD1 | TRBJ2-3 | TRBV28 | CASTITRGTGVPDTQYF | TGTGCCAGCACCATAACCAGAGGGACAGGGGTCCCAGATACGCAGTATTTT
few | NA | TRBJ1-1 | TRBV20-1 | CSARENTEAFF | TGCAGTGCTAGGGAGAACACTGAAGCTTTCTTT
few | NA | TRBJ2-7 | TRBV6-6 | CASRPTSRDEQYF | TGTGCCAGCAGACCGACCTCGCGGGACGAGCAGTACTTC
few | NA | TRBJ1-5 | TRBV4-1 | CASSQDPGRLSNQPQHF | TGCGCCAGCAGCCAAGATCCCGGCAGGCTCTCCAATCAGCCCCAGCATTTT
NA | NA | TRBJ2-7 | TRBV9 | CASSPKSIDRPTYEQYF | TGTGCCAGCAGCCCCAAGAGTATCGACAGACCTACCTACGAGCAGTACTTC
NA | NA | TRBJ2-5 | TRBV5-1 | CASSLGEETQYF | TGCGCCAGCAGCTTGGGCGAAGAGACCCAGTACTTC
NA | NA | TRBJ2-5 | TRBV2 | CASTPRDTPETQYF | TGTGCCAGCACCCCTCGGGACACCCCGGAGACCCAGTACTTC
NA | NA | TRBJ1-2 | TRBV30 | CAWSEGVYGYTF | TGTGCCTGGAGTGAAGGGGTTTATGGCTACACCTTC
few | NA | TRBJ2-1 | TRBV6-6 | CASSYSTAEQFF | TGTGCCAGCAGTTACTCGACAGCTGAGCAGTTCTTC
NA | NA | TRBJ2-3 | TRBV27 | CASSLSGLSTDTQYF | TGTGCCAGCAGTTTGTCGGGACTTTCCACAGATACGCAGTATTTT
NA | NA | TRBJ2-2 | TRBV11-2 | CASSLLGQDTGELFF | TGTGCCAGCAGCTTATTGGGGCAGGACACCGGGGAGCTGTTTTTT
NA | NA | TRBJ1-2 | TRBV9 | CASSLRTGGYGYTF | TGTGCCAGCAGCTTGAGGACCGGGGGCTATGGCTACACCTTC
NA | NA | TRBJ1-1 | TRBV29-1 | CSARTRVDTEAFF | TGCAGCGCCCGGACAAGAGTAGACACTGAAGCTTTCTTT
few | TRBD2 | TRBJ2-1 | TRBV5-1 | CASSLRWRAGGPDEQFF | TGCGCCAGCAGCTTGAGATGGAGAGCGGGGGGGCCAGATGAGCAGTTCTTC
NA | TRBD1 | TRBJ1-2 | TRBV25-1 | CATGDREVGGYTF | TGTGCCACCGGGGACAGGGAGGTTGGTGGCTACACCTTC
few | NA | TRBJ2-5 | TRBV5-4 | CASSQDRGGEETQYF | TGTGCCAGCAGCCAAGATAGAGGAGGGGAAGAGACCCAGTACTTC
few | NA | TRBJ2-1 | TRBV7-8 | CASMTGNEQFF | TGTGCCAGCATGACTGGGAATGAGCAGTTCTTC
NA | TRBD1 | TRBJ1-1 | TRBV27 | CASSLGQGGKNTEAFF | TGTGCCAGCAGTCTCGGACAGGGGGGAAAGAACACTGAAGCTTTCTTT